The 8 T cell receptor beta chains reported below all come from one sample, sequenced in a study of blood T cells in healthy people across ages. Primed by a sample-barcoded 5' primer and a J-beta primer mix, a second PCR proceeded for about 6 to 11 cycles. TCRdb reprocessed the 5' RACE reads with MiXCR, giving one entry per CDR3 protein. The sample carries fewer than 2 million distinct CDR3 sequences, 39% recorded once. The sequencing sample was made of blood. These receptors all come from a human donor in good health.

This clonotype turned up a few times. CDR3 region: CASSVEGLFYEQYF. DNA for the CDR3: TGTGCCAGCAGTGTCGAGGGATTGTTCTACGAGCAGTACTTC. V is TRBV2 and J is TRBJ2-7; tentatively, D is TRBD2 (5 bases). V lost 4 bases and J lost 3, with 13 bases in between. This CDR3 contains 14 residues. The germline gives CDR1 SNHLY, CDR2 FYNNEI.

V is TRBV7-9 and J is TRBJ1-1; D unclear. Germline CDR1 is SEHNR and CDR2 is FQNEAQ (reference sequence). Trimming removed 6 bases from V and 1 base from J, with 12 bases in between. CDR3 length: 14 residues. This CDR3 is CASSSYNENTEAFF. The CDR3 DNA follows: TGTGCCAGCAGTTCTTATAATGAGAACACTGAAGCTTTCTTT. Variable domain in full (rest from reference TRBV7-9 and TRBJ1-1): DTGVSQNPRHKITKRGQNVTFRCDPISEHNRLYWYRQTLGQGPEFLTYFQNEAQLEKSRLLSDRFSAERPKGSFSTLEIQRTEQGDSAMYLCASSSYNENTEAFFGQGTRLTVV.

The chain has TRBV10-3 and TRBJ1-2; D possibly corresponds to TRBD1 (5 bases). Germline V gene sequence: CDR1 ENHRY, CDR2 SYGVKD. The germline V and J ends were trimmed by 2 bases and 0 bases, with 13 bases remaining between them. CDR3 size: 16 residues. CDR3 protein: CAISEPGGTANYGYTF. CDR3 DNA: TGTGCCATCAGTGAGCCCGGGGGTACCGCTAACTATGGCTACACCTTC.

This clonotype came up a few times. V is TRBV15 and J is TRBJ2-5; possibly TRBD2 for D (6 bases). The V end lost 0 bases, the J end lost 11 bases, and 16 bases lay between the germline ends. Germline V gives CDR1 LNHNV, CDR2 YYDKDF (reference sequence). The CDR3 covers 14 residues. The CDR3 sequence is CATSREAPGDVQYF. The CDR3 nucleotides are TGTGCCACCAGCAGAGAGGCCCCGGGGGATGTGCAGTACTTC. Full variable domain (rest looked up from reference TRBV15 and TRBJ2-5): DAMVIQNPRYQVTQFGKPVTLSCSQTLNHNVMYWYQQKSSQAPKLLFHYYDKDFNNEADTPDNFQSRRPNTSFCFLDIRSPGLGDTAMYLCATSREAPGDVQYFGPGTRLLVL.

The chain uses TRBV7-6 and TRBJ1-1; D is ambiguous. V gave up 2 bases and J gave up 1 base, with 11 bases separating them. The CDR3 sequence is 15 residues long. Germline lookup yields CDR1 SGHVS and CDR2 FNYEAQ. The CDR3 nucleotides are TGTGCCAGCAGCTTAAACTCTCGGCCGAACACTGAAGCTTTCTTT. It yields the protein CASSLNSRPNTEAFF.

The chain couples TRBV5-1 to TRBJ1-1; 7 bases are shared with TRBD1. J was trimmed by 3 bases and V by 3 bases; bases with no gene match: 5. Per germline, CDR1 SGHRS and CDR2 YFSETQ. This CDR3 spans 14 amino acids. The CDR3 is CASSSQGQDTEAFF. The CDR3 nucleotides are TGCGCCAGCAGCTCTCAAGGACAGGACACTGAAGCTTTCTTT.

The V call is TRBV25-1, the J call TRBJ2-3; TRBD1 might be the D (5 bases). Trimming pared 7 bases from V and 5 bases from J, leaving 7 bases between. Germline CDR1 MGHDK, CDR2 SYGVNS. The CDR3 spans 11 residues. CDR3 protein: CASKGQDTQYF. The CDR3 DNA follows: TGTGCCAGCAAGGGGCAAGATACGCAGTATTTT.

V is TRBV27 and J is TRBJ2-1, with a tentative D call TRBD2 (5 bases). Trimming pared 6 bases from V and 7 bases from J, leaving 16 bases between. The length of the CDR3 is 14 residues. The germline gives CDR1 MNHEY, CDR2 SMNVEV (reference sequence). The CDR3 coding sequence is TGTGCCAGCAGATTCCCAGCAGGCGGGAATGAGCAGTTCTTC. Its translation: CASRFPAGGNEQFF.